Following are 16 T cell receptor beta chains from one sample sequenced in a study of T cells in localized non-small cell lung cancer. Here immunoSEQ multiplex PCR was the method, and the copy in TCRdb shows in-frame clones only, minus some. Here the sample spans approximately 83,000 clones, approximately 91% being singletons. Sequenced here: PBMCs, sampled before any cancer treatment. These receptors originate from a woman aged 40-69 years with stage II squamous cell lung carcinoma.

V gene TRBV18 combines with J gene TRBJ2-6; D is unclear. The length of the CDR3 is 17 residues. V shed 4 bases and J shed 0 bases, with 13 bases lying between them. Looked up from germline, CDR1 is KGHSH and CDR2 is LQKENI. The DNA of the CDR3 is TGTGCCAGCTCACTAACTCCGGGTCTCTCTGGGGCCAACGTCCTGACTTTC. The encoded protein is CASSLTPGLSGANVLTF.

DNA of the CDR3: TGTGCCAGCAGCTTCGGGCCAAACAATGAGCAGTTCTTC. Amino acid sequence: CASSFGPNNEQFF. The chain carries TRBV5-4 and TRBJ2-1; D remains ambiguous. CDR1 and CDR2 (germline): SGHNT, YYREEE (reference sequence). The germline V and J ends were trimmed by 2 bases and 5 bases, with 8 bases remaining between them. There are 13 residues in the CDR3.

The chain recombines TRBV19 with TRBJ2-7; D perhaps matches TRBD1 (5 bases). The V end was cut by 8 bases, the J end by 7 bases, with 21 bases between. The length of the CDR3 is 14 residues. Germline assignment: CDR1 LNHDA and CDR2 SQIVND (reference sequence). The CDR3 loop is CASSFTGTLGEQYF. The CDR3 DNA sequence: TGTGCCAGTTCCTTCACAGGTACTCTGGGAGAGCAGTACTTC.

This clone was recorded once. J is TRBJ2-1 and V is TRBV7-9; perhaps TRBD1 as D (5 bases). The V end was cut by 5 bases, the J end by 6 bases, with 8 bases between. This CDR3 is built from 12 residues. In germline, CDR1 is SEHNR, CDR2 FQNEAQ (reference sequence). The CDR3 DNA reads TGTGCCAGCAGCCAGGGTGCCAATGAGCAGTTCTTC. Protein sequence: CASSQGANEQFF.

V usage is TRBV10-3 and J usage is TRBJ2-1; 12 bases are shared with TRBD1. CDR3 size: 13 residues. J gave up 10 bases and V 7 bases, and 5 bases lay outside the gene matches. Germline V gene sequence: CDR1 ENHRY, CDR2 SYGVKD. In nucleotides, the CDR3 is TGTGCCATCACTGGGACAGGGGGCGACGAGCAGTTCTTC. It translates to CAITGTGGDEQFF.

This rearrangement joins TRBV6-1 to TRBJ1-3; D gene unclear. Germline V gene data show CDR1 as MNHNS and CDR2 as SASEGT. The CDR3 has 16 residues. With 2 bases removed from V and 0 bases from J, the gap between germline ends came to 11 bases. This CDR3 is CASSEKGRTSGNTIYF. CDR3 DNA: TGTGCCAGCAGTGAAAAGGGAAGGACCTCTGGAAACACCATATATTTT.

The chain uses TRBV6-1 and TRBJ1-1; 9 bases align to TRBD1. Germline V gene data show CDR1 as MNHNS and CDR2 as SASEGT. After removal of 6 bases from V and 1 base from J, the junction contained 6 bases not matched to a gene. The CDR3 extends over 15 amino acids. The CDR3 DNA follows: TGTGCCAGCAGGGTGTCGACAGGGGGGAACACTGAAGCTTTCTTT. Its translation is CASRVSTGGNTEAFF.

The chain joins TRBV5-1 to TRBJ2-5, with D unresolved. From germline, CDR1 is SGHRS and CDR2 YFSETQ. V was clipped by 4 bases and J by 5 bases, with 12 bases between them. CDR3 size: 13 residues. CDR3 coding DNA: TGCGCCAGCAGCGCCCTACAACGCGAGACCCAGTACTTC. Translated, it gives CASSALQRETQYF.

This clone occurred many times. The chain joins TRBV4-1 to TRBJ2-1; 8 positions match TRBD2. The CDR3 length is 18 residues. Germline V gives CDR1 MGHRA, CDR2 YSYEKL. J was trimmed by 3 bases and V by 4 bases; bases with no gene match: 14. CDR3 sequence reads: CASSPIVGGGSHYNEQFF. CDR3 sequence (DNA): TGCGCCAGCAGCCCTATAGTGGGCGGGGGGTCCCACTACAATGAGCAGTTCTTC.

The V and J genes are TRBV9 and TRBJ1-6, with D hard to call. This CDR3 has 14 amino acids. Looked up from germline, CDR1 is SGDLS and CDR2 is YYNGEE. The germline V and J ends were trimmed by 7 bases and 5 bases, with 13 bases remaining between them. CDR3 in amino acids: CASGPGRNNSPLHF. CDR3 nucleotides: TGTGCCAGCGGACCGGGTCGAAATAATTCACCCCTCCACTTT.

The chain is built from TRBV10-1 and TRBJ2-2, with TRBD2 identical over 7 bases. Germline V gives CDR1 WNHNN, CDR2 SYGVQD (reference sequence). Unmatched junction bases numbered 7, after V lost 7 bases and J lost 5 bases. This CDR3 is built from 14 residues. The CDR3 loop is CASTGTMGTGELFF. Written as DNA, the CDR3 is TGCGCCAGCACCGGGACTATGGGAACCGGGGAGCTGTTTTTT.

The chain is built from TRBV6-6 and TRBJ2-7; 10 nucleotides match TRBD1. The CDR3 spans 15 residues. The ends lost 5 bases at V and 3 bases at J; junction bases unmatched: 7. From germline, CDR1 is MNHNY and CDR2 SVGAGI (reference sequence). CDR3 coding DNA: TGTGCCAGCAGTACCGGACAGGGGGATGTCTACGAGCAGTACTTC. This gives the protein CASSTGQGDVYEQYF.

The rearrangement links TRBV5-1 to TRBJ2-1; TRBD1 matches 8 bases. Losses at the gene ends were 0 bases for V and 15 bases for J; bases not matched to a gene: 14. CDR3 length: 15 residues. Per the germline V gene, CDR1 is SGHRS and CDR2 is YFSETQ. The CDR3 DNA reads as TGCGCCAGCAGCTTGGGGACAGGGTCCCCCCTCTCCTTGTTCTTC. Encoded protein: CASSLGTGSPLSLFF.

A few counts support this clone. The chain recombines TRBV4-1 with TRBJ2-1, with D hard to call. Germline lookup yields CDR1 MGHRA and CDR2 YSYEKL. Trimming left V 2 bases short and J 8 bases short, with 19 bases between. This CDR3 is 16 amino acids long. DNA for the CDR3: TGCGCCAGCAGCCAACCCCTGAGGAAGGTCTCGGATGAGCAGTTCTTC. Residues: CASSQPLRKVSDEQFF.

The gene calls are TRBV5-5 and TRBJ2-5; TRBD2 matches at 11 bases. In germline, CDR1 is SGHKS, CDR2 YYEKEE (reference sequence). This CDR3 is 19 amino acids long. After removal of 5 bases from V and 5 bases from J, the junction contained 20 bases not matched to a gene. The CDR3 protein is CASSLFPGLAETLGETQYF. The CDR3, as DNA: TGTGCCAGCAGTTTGTTTCCGGGACTAGCGGAAACGCTAGGGGAGACCCAGTACTTC.

The chain joins TRBV5-1 to TRBJ2-7; D might be TRBD1 or TRBD2, each matching 5 bases. CDR1 and CDR2 from the germline V gene are SGHRS and YFSETQ. This CDR3 is built from 14 residues. Trimming pared 4 bases from V and 0 bases from J, leaving 11 bases between. Here the CDR3 DNA reads TGCGCCAGCAGCGTCGGGGCCACCTCCTACGAGCAGTACTTC. Its protein product is CASSVGATSYEQYF.